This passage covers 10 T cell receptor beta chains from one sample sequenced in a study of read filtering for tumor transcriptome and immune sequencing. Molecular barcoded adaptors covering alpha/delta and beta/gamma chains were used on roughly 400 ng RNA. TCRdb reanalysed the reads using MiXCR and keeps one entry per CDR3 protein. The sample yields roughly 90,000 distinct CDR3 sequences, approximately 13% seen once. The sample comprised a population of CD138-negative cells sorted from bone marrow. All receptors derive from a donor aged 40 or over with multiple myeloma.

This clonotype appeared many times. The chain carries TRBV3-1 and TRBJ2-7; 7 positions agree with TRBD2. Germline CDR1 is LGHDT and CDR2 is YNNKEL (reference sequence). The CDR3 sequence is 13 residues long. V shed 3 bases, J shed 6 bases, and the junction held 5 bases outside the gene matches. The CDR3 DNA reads TGTGCCAGCAGCCACCACGGGGGGACCGAGCAGTACTTC. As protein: CASSHHGGTEQYF.

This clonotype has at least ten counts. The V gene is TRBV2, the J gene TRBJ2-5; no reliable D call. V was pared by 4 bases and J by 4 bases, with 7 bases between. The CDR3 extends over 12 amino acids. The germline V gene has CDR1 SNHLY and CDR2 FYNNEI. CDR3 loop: CASSVFVETQYF. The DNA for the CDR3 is TGTGCCAGCAGTGTGTTCGTAGAGACCCAGTACTTC.

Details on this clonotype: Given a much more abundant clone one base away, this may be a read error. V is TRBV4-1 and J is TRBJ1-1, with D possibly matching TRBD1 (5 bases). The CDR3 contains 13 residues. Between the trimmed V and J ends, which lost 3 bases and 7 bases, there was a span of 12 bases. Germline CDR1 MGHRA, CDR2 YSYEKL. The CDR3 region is CASSQTVAYEAFF. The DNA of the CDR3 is TGCGCCAGCAGCCAGACAGTCGCCTATGAAGCTTTCTTT.

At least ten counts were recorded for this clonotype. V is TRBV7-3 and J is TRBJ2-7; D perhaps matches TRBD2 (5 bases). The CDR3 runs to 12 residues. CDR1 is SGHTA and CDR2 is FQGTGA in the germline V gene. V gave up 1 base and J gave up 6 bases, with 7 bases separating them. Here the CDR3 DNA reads TGTGCCAGCAGCTTAAGAGGAGGCGAGCAGTACTTC. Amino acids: CASSLRGGEQYF. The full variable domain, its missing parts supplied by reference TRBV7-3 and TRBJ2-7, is GAGVSQTPSNKVTEKGKYVELRCDPISGHTALYWYRQSLGQGPEFLIYFQGTGAADDSGLPNDRFFAVRPEGSVSTLKIQRTERGDSAVYLCASSLRGGEQYFGPGTRLTVT.

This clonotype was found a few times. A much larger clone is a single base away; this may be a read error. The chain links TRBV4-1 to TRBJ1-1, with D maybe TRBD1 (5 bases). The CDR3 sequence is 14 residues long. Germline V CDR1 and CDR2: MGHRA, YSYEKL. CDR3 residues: CDSSQETENTEAFF. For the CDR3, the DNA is TGCGACAGCAGCCAAGAGACAGAGAACACTGAAGCTTTCTTT.

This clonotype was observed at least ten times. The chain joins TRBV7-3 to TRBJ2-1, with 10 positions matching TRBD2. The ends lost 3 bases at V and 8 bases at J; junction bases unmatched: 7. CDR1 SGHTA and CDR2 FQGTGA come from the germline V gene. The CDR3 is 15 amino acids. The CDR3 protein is CASSFRAGGLDEQFF. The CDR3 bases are TGTGCCAGCAGCTTCCGAGCGGGAGGGCTGGATGAGCAGTTCTTC.

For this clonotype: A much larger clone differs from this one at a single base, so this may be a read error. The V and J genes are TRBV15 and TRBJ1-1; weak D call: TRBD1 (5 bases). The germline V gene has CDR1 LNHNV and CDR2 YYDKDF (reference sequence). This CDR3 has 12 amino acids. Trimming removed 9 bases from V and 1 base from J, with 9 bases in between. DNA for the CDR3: TGTGCCACAAGACAGCGGAACACTGAAGCTTTCTTT. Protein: CATRQRNTEAFF. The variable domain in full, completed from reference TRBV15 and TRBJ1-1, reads DAMVIQNPRYQVTQFGKPVTLSCSQTLNHNVMYWYQQKSSQAPKLLFHYYDKDFNNEADTPDNFQSRRPNTSFCFLDIRSPGLGDTAMYLCATRQRNTEAFFGQGTRLTVV.

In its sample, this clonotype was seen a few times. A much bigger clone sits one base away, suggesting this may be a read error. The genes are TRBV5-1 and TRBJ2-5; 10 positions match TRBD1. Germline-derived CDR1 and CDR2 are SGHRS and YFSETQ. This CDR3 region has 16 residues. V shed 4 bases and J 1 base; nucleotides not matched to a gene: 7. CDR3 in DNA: TGCGCCAGCAGCCTTTCCGGGACAGGGGCCCAAGAGACCCAGTACTTC. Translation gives CASSLSGTGAQETQYF. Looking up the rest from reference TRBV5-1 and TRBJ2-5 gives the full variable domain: KAGVTQTPRYLIKTRGQQVTLSCSPISGHRSVSWYQQTPGQGLQFLFEYFSETQRNKGNFPGRFSGRQFSNSRSEMNVSTLELGDSALYLCASSLSGTGAQETQYFGPGTRLLVL.

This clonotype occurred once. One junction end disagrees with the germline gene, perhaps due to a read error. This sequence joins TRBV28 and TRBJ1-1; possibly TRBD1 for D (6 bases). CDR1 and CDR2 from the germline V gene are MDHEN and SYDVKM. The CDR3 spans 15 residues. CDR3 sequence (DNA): TGCGCCCGCAGCCGCTACGAGGGGGTATTCGCTGAAGCTTTCTTT. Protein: CARSRYEGVFAEAFF.

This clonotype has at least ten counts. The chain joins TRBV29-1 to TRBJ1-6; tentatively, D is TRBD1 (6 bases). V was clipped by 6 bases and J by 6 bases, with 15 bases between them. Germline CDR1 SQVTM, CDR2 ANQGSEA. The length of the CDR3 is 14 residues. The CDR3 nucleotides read TGCAGCGTCGCAACGGGGGCGGTTAATTCACCCCTCCACTTT. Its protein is CSVATGAVNSPLHF.